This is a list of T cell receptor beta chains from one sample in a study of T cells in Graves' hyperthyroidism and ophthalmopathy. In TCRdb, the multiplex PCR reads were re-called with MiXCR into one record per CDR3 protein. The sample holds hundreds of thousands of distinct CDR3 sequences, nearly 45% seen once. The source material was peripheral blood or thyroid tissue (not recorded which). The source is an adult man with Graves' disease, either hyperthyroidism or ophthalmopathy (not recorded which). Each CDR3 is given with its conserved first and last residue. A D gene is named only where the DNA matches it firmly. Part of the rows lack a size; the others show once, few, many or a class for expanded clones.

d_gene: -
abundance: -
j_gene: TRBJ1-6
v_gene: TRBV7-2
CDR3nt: TGTGCCAGCAGCACCCGGGAGCTGCATTCACCCCTCCACTTT
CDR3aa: CASSTRELHSPLHF

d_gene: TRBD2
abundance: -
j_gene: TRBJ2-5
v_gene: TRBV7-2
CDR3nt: TGTGCCAGCAGTTTACATGGACTAGCGGGAGTCCAGGAGACCCAGTACTTC
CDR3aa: CASSLHGLAGVQETQYF

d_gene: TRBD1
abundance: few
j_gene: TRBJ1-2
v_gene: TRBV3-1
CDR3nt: TGTGCCAGCAGCCGACAGGGTTACTATGGCTACACCTTC
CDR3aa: CASSRQGYYGYTF

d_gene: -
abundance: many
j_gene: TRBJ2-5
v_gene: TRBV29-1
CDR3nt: TGCAGCGTTGATCCCAGGGTCGGGTTCGGGACCCAGTACTTC
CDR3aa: CSVDPRVGFGTQYF

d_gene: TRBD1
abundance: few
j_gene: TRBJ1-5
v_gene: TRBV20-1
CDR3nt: TGCAGTGCTAGAACAGGGGAAATGCCCCAGCATTTT
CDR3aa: CSARTGEMPQHF

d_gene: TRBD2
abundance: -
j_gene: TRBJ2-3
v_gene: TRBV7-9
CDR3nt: TGTGCCAGCAGCTTAGTTACTAGCGGCACAGATACGCAGTATTTT
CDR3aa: CASSLVTSGTDTQYF

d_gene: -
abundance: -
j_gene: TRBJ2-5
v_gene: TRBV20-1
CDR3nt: TGCAGTGGAAGGGTGCGCAGGAGATTCCAAGAGACCCAGTACTTC
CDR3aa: CSGRVRRRFQETQYF

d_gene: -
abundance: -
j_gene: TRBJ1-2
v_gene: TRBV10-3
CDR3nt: TGTGCCATCAGTGAGTCGCGGCAGGGTGAAGGTGGCTACACCTTC
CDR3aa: CAISESRQGEGGYTF

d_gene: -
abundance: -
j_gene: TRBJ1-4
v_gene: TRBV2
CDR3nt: TGTGCCAGCAGAAGGGGGTTTGCTAATGAAAAACTGTTTTTT
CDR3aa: CASRRGFANEKLFF

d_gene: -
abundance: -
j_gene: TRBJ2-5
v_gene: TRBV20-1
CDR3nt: TGCAGTGCTAGAGACGAGACCCAGTACTTC
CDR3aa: CSARDETQYF

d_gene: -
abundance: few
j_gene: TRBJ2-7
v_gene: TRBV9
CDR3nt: TGTGCCAGCAGCCAAGGGAGCGGCGTCGTCACCTACGAGCAGTACTTC
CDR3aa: CASSQGSGVVTYEQYF

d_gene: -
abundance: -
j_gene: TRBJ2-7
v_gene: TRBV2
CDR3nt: TGTGCCAGCAATGAAGTGTCAACGGGGCAACCAACCTACGAGCAGTACTTC
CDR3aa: CASNEVSTGQPTYEQYF

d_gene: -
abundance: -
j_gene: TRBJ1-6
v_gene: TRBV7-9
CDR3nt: TGTGCCAGCAGCTTAGGCTCACCTTATAATTCACCCCTCCACTTT
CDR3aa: CASSLGSPYNSPLHF

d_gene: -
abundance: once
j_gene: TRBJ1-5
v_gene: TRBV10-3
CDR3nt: TGTGCCATCAGTAAAATTCGGGGGGATCTAGCCCAGCATTTT
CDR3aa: CAISKIRGDLAQHF

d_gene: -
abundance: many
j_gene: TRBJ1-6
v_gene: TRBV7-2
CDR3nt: TGTGCCAGCAGCCCTAGTAATTCACCCCTCCACTTT
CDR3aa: CASSPSNSPLHF

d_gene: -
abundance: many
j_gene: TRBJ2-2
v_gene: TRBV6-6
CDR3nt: TGTGCCAGCAGTTACTCGACCGGGGAGCTGTTTTTT
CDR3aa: CASSYSTGELFF

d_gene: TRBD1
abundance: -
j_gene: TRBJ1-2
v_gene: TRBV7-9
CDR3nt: TGTGCCAGCAGCTACCGGGACAGGGGGAGAGAAAGAGAGGGCTACACCTTC
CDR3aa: CASSYRDRGREREGYTF

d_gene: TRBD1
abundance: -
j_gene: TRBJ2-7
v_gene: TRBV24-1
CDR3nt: TGTGCCACCAGTGATCCACGGGACAGGGACAAGAGCTCCTACGAGCAGTACTTC
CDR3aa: CATSDPRDRDKSSYEQYF

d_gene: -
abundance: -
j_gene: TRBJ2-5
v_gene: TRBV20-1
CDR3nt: TGCAGTGCTCATGACGGAGGATTGCAGGAGACCCAGTACTTC
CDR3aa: CSAHDGGLQETQYF

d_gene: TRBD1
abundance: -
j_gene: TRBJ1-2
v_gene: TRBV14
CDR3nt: TGTGCCAGCAGCCAAGTGGGAGACAGGGGCGCGATCTATGGCTACACCTTC
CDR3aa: CASSQVGDRGAIYGYTF

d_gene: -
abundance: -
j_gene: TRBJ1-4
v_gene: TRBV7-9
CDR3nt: TGTGCCAGCAGCTTAGATTCCCGGGGAAAACTGTTTTTT
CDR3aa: CASSLDSRGKLFF

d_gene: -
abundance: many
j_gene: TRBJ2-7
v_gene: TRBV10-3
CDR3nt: TGTGCCACCTCCGAGCGCGGATACGAGCAGTACTTC
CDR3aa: CATSERGYEQYF

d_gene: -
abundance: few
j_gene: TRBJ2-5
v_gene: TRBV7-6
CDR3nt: TGTGCCAGCAGCTTAGGCGGAGGGCTTGGGGAGACCCAGTACTTC
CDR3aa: CASSLGGGLGETQYF

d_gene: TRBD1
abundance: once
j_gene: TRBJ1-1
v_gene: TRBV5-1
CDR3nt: TGCGCCAGCAGCGTACTACAGGGGGTGAACACTGAAGCTTTCTTT
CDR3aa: CASSVLQGVNTEAFF

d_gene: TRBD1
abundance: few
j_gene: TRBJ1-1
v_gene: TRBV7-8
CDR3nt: TGTGCCAGCAGCTTGACAGGGGCCCCTGAAGCTTTCTTT
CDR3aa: CASSLTGAPEAFF

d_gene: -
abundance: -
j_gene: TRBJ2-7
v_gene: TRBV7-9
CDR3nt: TGCGCCAGCAGCTTATTCGGGAATGGGTACGAGCAGTACTTC
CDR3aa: CASSLFGNGYEQYF

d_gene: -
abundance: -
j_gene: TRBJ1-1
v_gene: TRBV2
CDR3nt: TGTGCCAGCAATCCCGCCAGATCAGGGTACCCTGAAGCTTTCTTT
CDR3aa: CASNPARSGYPEAFF

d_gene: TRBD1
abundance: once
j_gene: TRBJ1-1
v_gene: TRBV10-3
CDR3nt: TGTGCCATCAGACAGGGGGCCGAGAACACTGAAGCTTTCTTT
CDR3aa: CAIRQGAENTEAFF

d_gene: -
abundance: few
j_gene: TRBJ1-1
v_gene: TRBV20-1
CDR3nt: TGCAGTGCTAGAGGTTTCGGGGTGGACGCTGCTTTCTTT
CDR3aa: CSARGFGVDAAFF

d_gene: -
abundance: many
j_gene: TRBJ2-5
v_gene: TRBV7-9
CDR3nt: TGTGCCAGCAGCTTAGGGCCACGGATGCAAGAGACCCAGTACTTC
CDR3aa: CASSLGPRMQETQYF

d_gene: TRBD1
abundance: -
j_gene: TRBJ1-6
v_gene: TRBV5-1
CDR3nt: TGCGCCAGCAGCGGGACAGGGGGCCAGCGGTCTTTTAATTCACCCCTCCACTTT
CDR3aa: CASSGTGGQRSFNSPLHF